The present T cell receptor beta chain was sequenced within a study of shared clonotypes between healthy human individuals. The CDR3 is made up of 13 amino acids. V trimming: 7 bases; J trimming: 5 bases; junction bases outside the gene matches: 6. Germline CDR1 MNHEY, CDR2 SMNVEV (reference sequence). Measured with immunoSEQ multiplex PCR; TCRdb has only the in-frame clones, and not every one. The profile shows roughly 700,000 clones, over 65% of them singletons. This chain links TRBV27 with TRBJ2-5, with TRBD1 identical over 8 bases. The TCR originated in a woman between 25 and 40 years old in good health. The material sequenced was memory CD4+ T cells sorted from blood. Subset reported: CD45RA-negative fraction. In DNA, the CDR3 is TGTGCCAGCATGGTCCAGGGGGCTGAGACCCAGTACTTC. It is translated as CASMVQGAETQYF.